This TCR beta chain was recovered during a study of blood T cell repertoires in COVID-19. The CDR3 totals 14 residues. The germline gives CDR1 SGHRS, CDR2 YFSETQ. Trimming cost V 4 bases and J 4 bases; bases outside gene matches: 2. How the authors handled the data: Researchers report that nucleated cell counts were estimated from reference gene primer amplification. Clones were sequenced by immunoSEQ multiplex PCR, and TCRdb holds only the in-frame ones, with some missing. D and trimming were read from the DNA, whereas the V and J calls and clone size are those reported in that table. Of around 68,000 clones in the sample, more than 60% were seen once.

This sequence was found in a woman aged 45-65 years with acute or convalescent COVID-19. The chain couples TRBV5-1 to TRBJ2-3, with 11 bases aligning to TRBD1. The source material was peripheral blood. CDR3 protein: CASSGTGGADTQYF. CDR3 DNA: TGCGCCAGCAGCGGGACAGGGGGGGCAGATACGCAGTATTTT.